A selection of T cell receptor beta chains follows, all from one sample in a study of response to subunit inactivated influenza vaccine. TCRdb reprocessed the RT-PCR reads via MiXCR and lists one record per CDR3 protein. The sample lists about 180,000 distinct CDR3 sequences, about 9% occurring once. The sequencing used non-naive T cells sorted from PBMCs, collected on the day of vaccination. The origin of the receptors is a man aged 50-60 years who received an inactivated influenza vaccine. Both conserved end residues are part of each CDR3. The D gene is left open where the match is weak. Expanded clones are given a class, and other clones once, few, many or no size at all.

v_gene: TRBV7-2; abundance: NA; d_gene: NA; j_gene: TRBJ2-3; CDR3aa: CANSFVSNADTQYF; CDR3nt: TGTGCCAACAGCTTTGTAAGCAACGCGGATACGCAGTATTTT
v_gene: TRBV20-1; abundance: NA; d_gene: NA; j_gene: TRBJ2-7; CDR3aa: CSARGGQLGSSYEQYF; CDR3nt: TGCAGTGCTAGAGGGGGTCAGTTGGGGAGCTCCTACGAGCAGTACTTC
v_gene: TRBV7-2; abundance: NA; d_gene: NA; j_gene: TRBJ2-5; CDR3aa: CASSLALGFQGETQYF; CDR3nt: TGTGCCAGCAGCTTAGCGCTGGGGTTCCAGGGAGAGACCCAGTACTTC
v_gene: TRBV19; abundance: few; d_gene: NA; j_gene: TRBJ2-7; CDR3aa: CASSIKGGYEQYF; CDR3nt: TGTGCCAGTAGTATTAAAGGGGGCTACGAGCAGTACTTC
v_gene: TRBV5-1; abundance: many; d_gene: NA; j_gene: TRBJ2-6; CDR3aa: CASSLGVSGANVLTF; CDR3nt: TGCGCCAGCAGCTTGGGGGTTTCCGGGGCCAACGTCCTGACTTTC
v_gene: TRBV5-1; abundance: many; d_gene: TRBD2; j_gene: TRBJ2-1; CDR3aa: CASSLAGTSAQSVEQFF; CDR3nt: TGCGCCAGCAGCTTGGCCGGGACTAGTGCTCAATCGGTTGAGCAGTTCTTC
v_gene: TRBV5-5; abundance: few; d_gene: NA; j_gene: TRBJ2-7; CDR3aa: CASSFIIQGYEQYF; CDR3nt: TGTGCCAGCAGCTTTATTATTCAAGGATACGAGCAGTACTTC
v_gene: TRBV2; abundance: NA; d_gene: TRBD1; j_gene: TRBJ1-3; CDR3aa: CASSGTGGGNTIYF; CDR3nt: TGTGCCAGCAGCGGGACAGGGGGTGGAAACACCATATATTTT
v_gene: TRBV2; abundance: many; d_gene: NA; j_gene: TRBJ2-7; CDR3aa: CASSTGLSYEQYF; CDR3nt: TGTGCCAGCAGTACGGGACTCTCCTACGAGCAGTACTTC
v_gene: TRBV11-2; abundance: many; d_gene: NA; j_gene: TRBJ2-5; CDR3aa: CASSLGLQEGTQYF; CDR3nt: TGTGCCAGCAGCCTAGGGTTACAGGAGGGAACCCAGTACTTC
v_gene: TRBV7-9; abundance: few; d_gene: NA; j_gene: TRBJ1-2; CDR3aa: CASSLDRSIANYGYTF; CDR3nt: TGTGCCAGCAGTCTGGACAGAAGTATAGCTAACTATGGCTACACCTTC
v_gene: TRBV5-1; abundance: many; d_gene: NA; j_gene: TRBJ1-1; CDR3aa: CASSLPGLKNTEAFF; CDR3nt: TGCGCCAGCAGCCTTCCAGGACTTAAGAACACTGAAGCTTTCTTT
v_gene: TRBV5-1; abundance: many; d_gene: TRBD2; j_gene: TRBJ2-7; CDR3aa: CASSPGTSGPLSYEQYF; CDR3nt: TGCGCCAGCAGCCCAGGGACTAGCGGGCCGCTCTCCTACGAGCAGTACTTC
v_gene: TRBV7-2; abundance: NA; d_gene: TRBD1; j_gene: TRBJ2-7; CDR3aa: CASSDLYRGFPYEQYF; CDR3nt: TGTGCCAGCAGCGACCTATACAGGGGCTTTCCTTACGAGCAGTACTTC
v_gene: TRBV6-2/TRBV6-3; abundance: few; d_gene: TRBD1; j_gene: TRBJ2-1; CDR3aa: CASSSPGTGTNEQFF; CDR3nt: TGTGCCAGCAGTAGTCCCGGGACAGGGACGAATGAGCAGTTCTTC
v_gene: TRBV12-3/TRBV12-4; abundance: few; d_gene: TRBD1; j_gene: TRBJ1-1; CDR3aa: CASSPGTGRSNTEAFF; CDR3nt: TGTGCCAGCAGTCCCGGGACAGGGCGGTCGAACACTGAAGCTTTCTTT
v_gene: TRBV9; abundance: few; d_gene: NA; j_gene: TRBJ2-3; CDR3aa: CASSVGEQGTQYF; CDR3nt: TGTGCCAGCAGCGTAGGGGAGCAGGGTACGCAGTATTTT
v_gene: TRBV5-1; abundance: NA; d_gene: NA; j_gene: TRBJ2-1; CDR3aa: CASSLGQGYRDEQFF; CDR3nt: TGCGCCAGCAGCTTGGGGCAGGGGTATCGGGATGAGCAGTTCTTC
v_gene: TRBV5-1; abundance: many; d_gene: TRBD1; j_gene: TRBJ2-2; CDR3aa: CASRSIVTGGYGELFF; CDR3nt: TGCGCCAGCAGGTCAATAGTGACAGGGGGATACGGGGAGCTGTTTTTT
v_gene: TRBV10-3; abundance: many; d_gene: NA; j_gene: TRBJ2-2; CDR3aa: CAIRQGSEGTGELFF; CDR3nt: TGTGCCATCAGACAGGGCTCGGAGGGCACCGGGGAGCTGTTTTTT
v_gene: TRBV4-1; abundance: NA; d_gene: NA; j_gene: TRBJ2-2; CDR3aa: CASSRDPNTGELFF; CDR3nt: TGCGCCAGCAGTCGTGACCCGAACACCGGGGAGCTGTTTTTT
v_gene: TRBV20-1; abundance: many; d_gene: NA; j_gene: TRBJ2-7; CDR3aa: CSARGTEDYEQYF; CDR3nt: TGCAGTGCTAGAGGGACAGAAGACTACGAGCAGTACTTC
v_gene: TRBV28; abundance: NA; d_gene: TRBD2; j_gene: TRBJ2-5; CDR3aa: CASVRGGRAWYQETQYF; CDR3nt: TGTGCCAGCGTGCGGGGGGGTAGGGCTTGGTACCAAGAGACCCAGTACTTC
v_gene: TRBV7-9; abundance: few; d_gene: NA; j_gene: TRBJ1-2; CDR3aa: CASSEEGGIGGYTF; CDR3nt: TGTGCCAGCAGTGAAGAGGGGGGGATAGGTGGCTACACCTTC
v_gene: TRBV12-3/TRBV12-4; abundance: few; d_gene: TRBD2; j_gene: TRBJ2-5; CDR3aa: CASSKTSGEETQYF; CDR3nt: TGTGCCAGCAGTAAGACTAGCGGGGAAGAGACCCAGTACTTC
v_gene: TRBV20-1; abundance: few; d_gene: NA; j_gene: TRBJ1-1; CDR3aa: CSARNEWIGTEAFF; CDR3nt: TGCAGTGCTAGAAACGAGTGGATCGGCACTGAAGCTTTCTTT
v_gene: TRBV18; abundance: many; d_gene: NA; j_gene: TRBJ1-1; CDR3aa: CASSPKTGFAEAFF; CDR3nt: TGTGCCAGCTCACCGAAGACGGGTTTCGCTGAAGCTTTCTTT
v_gene: TRBV5-6; abundance: many; d_gene: TRBD1; j_gene: TRBJ2-1; CDR3aa: CASNADRVTYNEQFF; CDR3nt: TGTGCCAGCAACGCGGACAGGGTGACCTACAATGAGCAGTTCTTC
v_gene: TRBV5-1; abundance: NA; d_gene: NA; j_gene: TRBJ2-3; CDR3aa: CASSLLGTSTDTQYF; CDR3nt: TGCGCCAGCAGCTTGCTTGGGACTAGCACAGATACGCAGTATTTT
v_gene: TRBV12-3/TRBV12-4; abundance: few; d_gene: TRBD2; j_gene: TRBJ2-1; CDR3aa: CASRGTSHEQFF; CDR3nt: TGTGCCAGCAGGGGGACTAGTCACGAGCAGTTCTTC
v_gene: TRBV5-1; abundance: few; d_gene: TRBD1; j_gene: TRBJ1-6; CDR3aa: CASSHGQGGSPLHF; CDR3nt: TGCGCCAGCAGCCATGGACAGGGAGGTTCACCCCTCCACTTT
v_gene: TRBV29-1; abundance: few; d_gene: NA; j_gene: TRBJ2-7; CDR3aa: CSVDGQYF; CDR3nt: TGCAGCGTTGACGGGCAGTACTTC
v_gene: TRBV6-5; abundance: NA; d_gene: NA; j_gene: TRBJ2-7; CDR3aa: CASRDGRGEQYF; CDR3nt: TGTGCCAGCAGAGACGGACGGGGCGAGCAGTACTTC
v_gene: TRBV4-3; abundance: NA; d_gene: NA; j_gene: TRBJ2-6; CDR3aa: CASSQEGGRANVLTF; CDR3nt: TGCGCCAGCAGCCAAGAAGGAGGGAGGGCCAACGTCCTGACTTTC
v_gene: TRBV5-6; abundance: NA; d_gene: NA; j_gene: TRBJ2-2; CDR3aa: CASTLGPTNTGELFF; CDR3nt: TGTGCCAGCACCCTGGGGCCAACGAACACCGGGGAGCTGTTTTTT
v_gene: TRBV12-3/TRBV12-4; abundance: few; d_gene: NA; j_gene: TRBJ2-6; CDR3aa: CASSLGTTGANVLTF; CDR3nt: TGTGCCAGCAGTTTGGGGACCACTGGGGCCAACGTCCTGACTTTC
v_gene: TRBV15; abundance: few; d_gene: NA; j_gene: TRBJ2-7; CDR3aa: CATSRDFVGHEQYF; CDR3nt: TGTGCCACCAGCAGAGATTTTGTGGGCCACGAGCAGTACTTC
v_gene: TRBV20-1; abundance: NA; d_gene: TRBD1; j_gene: TRBJ1-1; CDR3aa: CSARPPTGEVTEAFF; CDR3nt: TGCAGTGCTCGTCCCCCAACAGGGGAGGTCACTGAAGCTTTCTTT
v_gene: TRBV12-3/TRBV12-4; abundance: NA; d_gene: TRBD2; j_gene: TRBJ2-1; CDR3aa: CASRLTSGSQSEQFF; CDR3nt: TGTGCCAGCAGATTGACTAGCGGGAGTCAGAGTGAGCAGTTCTTC
v_gene: TRBV2; abundance: NA; d_gene: NA; j_gene: TRBJ2-7; CDR3aa: CASIDQNSREQYF; CDR3nt: TGTGCCAGCATCGATCAGAACTCCAGAGAGCAGTACTTC
v_gene: TRBV27; abundance: few; d_gene: TRBD2; j_gene: TRBJ2-1; CDR3aa: CASSLLLAGGYYNEQFF; CDR3nt: TGTGCCAGCAGTCTGTTACTAGCGGGAGGTTACTACAATGAGCAGTTCTTC
v_gene: TRBV2; abundance: few; d_gene: TRBD1; j_gene: TRBJ2-7; CDR3aa: CASSGQGKVTGRNEQYF; CDR3nt: TGTGCCAGCAGTGGACAGGGGAAGGTAACTGGAAGGAACGAGCAGTACTTC
v_gene: TRBV6-2/TRBV6-3; abundance: few; d_gene: NA; j_gene: TRBJ2-2; CDR3aa: CASSPLGAGELFF; CDR3nt: TGTGCCAGCAGCCCTCTCGGGGCCGGGGAGCTGTTTTTT